Listed here is a single T cell receptor beta chain. Its antigen remains unknown. The source of the sample is a study of beta chain features in type 1 diabetes. Study results and caveats: A potential PCR bias toward shorter templates would be equal in patient and control samples.

CDR1 is LNHDA, CDR2 SQIVND, per germline (reference sequence). This CDR3 region has 15 residues. V was pared by 6 bases and J by 6 bases, with 18 bases between. Sequencing targeted expressed TCRB transcripts, as all isolated RNA had been reverse transcribed. Produced via immunoSEQ multiplex PCR; TCRdb's table is partial and in-frame only. Among fewer than 200,000 clones listed, roughly 8.1% were seen once. Sequencing used central memory CD4+ T cells from blood. The TCR was taken from a man aged 18-30 years in good health. The genes are TRBV19 and TRBJ1-5, with D tentatively TRBD1 (6 bases). In DNA form, the CDR3 reads TGTGCCAGTAGGTCGGGACATGGGGGTGTTCAGCCCCAGCATTTT. This gives the protein CASRSGHGGVQPQHF.